Listed below are T cell receptor beta chains from one sample, sequenced in a study of beta chain features in type 1 diabetes. Data came from immunoSEQ multiplex PCR; TCRdb stores just in-frame clones and leaves some out. The data contain around 240,000 clones, about 9.3% of them singletons. Sequencing used naive CD4+ T cells from blood. These receptors were taken from a young woman in good health. CDR3s include the opening cysteine and the closing phenylalanine or tryptophan. The order of the fields is D gene, clone size, V gene, J gene, CDR3 protein, CDR3 DNA. D genes are given only for firm matches. The listing skips clone size in some rows; elsewhere it reads once, few, many or a size class.

d_gene: TRBD1
abundance: .
v_gene: TRBV6-5
j_gene: TRBJ1-1
CDR3aa: CASRSDRATEAFF
CDR3nt: TGTGCCAGCAGATCCGACAGGGCCACTGAAGCTTTCTTT

d_gene: TRBD2
abundance: .
v_gene: TRBV9
j_gene: TRBJ2-3
CDR3aa: CASSSRTSGGASGDTQYF
CDR3nt: TGTGCCAGCAGCTCTAGGACTAGCGGGGGGGCCTCGGGAGATACGCAGTATTTT

d_gene: .
abundance: .
v_gene: TRBV11-2
j_gene: TRBJ2-5
CDR3aa: CASSTTRETQYF
CDR3nt: TGTGCCAGCAGCACAACAAGAGAGACCCAGTACTTC

d_gene: TRBD2
abundance: .
v_gene: TRBV28
j_gene: TRBJ2-1
CDR3aa: CASFQAGGPQNEQFF
CDR3nt: TGTGCCAGCTTCCAAGCGGGAGGGCCTCAGAATGAGCAGTTCTTC

d_gene: .
abundance: .
v_gene: TRBV28
j_gene: TRBJ1-2
CDR3aa: CASCGGRRGLLGYGYTF
CDR3nt: TGTGCCAGCTGCGGAGGAAGGAGGGGACTTTTAGGATATGGCTACACCTTC

d_gene: .
abundance: few
v_gene: TRBV5-6
j_gene: TRBJ2-1
CDR3aa: CASSDKRNNEQFF
CDR3nt: TGTGCCAGCAGCGACAAGCGGAACAATGAGCAGTTCTTC

d_gene: .
abundance: .
v_gene: TRBV7-2
j_gene: TRBJ1-1
CDR3aa: CASSQAIGGRAFF
CDR3nt: TGTGCCAGCAGCCAAGCAATCGGGGGTCGGGCTTTCTTT

d_gene: .
abundance: .
v_gene: TRBV6-5
j_gene: TRBJ1-5
CDR3aa: CASSRRGQPQHF
CDR3nt: TGTGCCAGCAGCCGCAGGGGACAGCCCCAGCATTTT

d_gene: .
abundance: few
v_gene: TRBV15
j_gene: TRBJ1-2
CDR3aa: CATSRAYADGYTF
CDR3nt: TGTGCCACCAGCAGAGCCTATGCGGATGGCTACACCTTC

d_gene: .
abundance: few
v_gene: TRBV5-1
j_gene: TRBJ2-7
CDR3aa: CASSLQQGSYEQYF
CDR3nt: TGCGCCAGCAGCTTGCAGCAGGGGAGTTACGAGCAGTACTTC

d_gene: TRBD2
abundance: few
v_gene: TRBV10-3
j_gene: TRBJ2-7
CDR3aa: CAISGIAGDEQYF
CDR3nt: TGTGCCATCAGTGGGATCGCGGGGGACGAGCAGTACTTC

d_gene: TRBD1
abundance: .
v_gene: TRBV25-1
j_gene: TRBJ1-1
CDR3aa: CASRRTGGRGNTEAFF
CDR3nt: TGTGCCAGCAGGAGGACAGGGGGAAGAGGGAACACTGAAGCTTTCTTT

d_gene: TRBD1
abundance: .
v_gene: TRBV18
j_gene: TRBJ2-7
CDR3aa: CASSPPPGQGNEQYF
CDR3nt: TGTGCCAGCTCACCACCCCCGGGACAGGGAAACGAGCAGTACTTC

d_gene: .
abundance: few
v_gene: TRBV7-6
j_gene: TRBJ2-1
CDR3aa: CASSLRTENEQFF
CDR3nt: TGTGCCAGCAGTCTCAGGACTGAAAATGAGCAGTTCTTC

d_gene: .
abundance: .
v_gene: TRBV9
j_gene: TRBJ2-3
CDR3aa: CASSVQRTSTDTQYF
CDR3nt: TGTGCCAGCAGCGTACAGCGCACTAGCACAGATACGCAGTATTTT

d_gene: .
abundance: many
v_gene: TRBV4-1
j_gene: TRBJ1-4
CDR3aa: CASSLAMGEKLFF
CDR3nt: TGCGCCAGCAGCCTCGCCATGGGCGAAAAACTGTTTTTT

d_gene: .
abundance: many
v_gene: TRBV23-1
j_gene: TRBJ2-4
CDR3aa: CASSLAKNIQYF
CDR3nt: TGCGCCAGCAGCTTAGCCAAAAACATTCAGTACTTC

d_gene: .
abundance: few
v_gene: TRBV27
j_gene: TRBJ2-1
CDR3aa: CASILRAPRGSTYNEQFF
CDR3nt: TGTGCCAGCATCCTCCGGGCCCCCCGGGGTAGCACCTACAATGAGCAGTTCTTC

d_gene: .
abundance: .
v_gene: TRBV27
j_gene: TRBJ2-7
CDR3aa: CASSLSRAPGSYEQYF
CDR3nt: TGTGCCAGCAGTTTATCGAGGGCTCCTGGCTCCTACGAGCAGTACTTC

d_gene: TRBD1
abundance: few
v_gene: TRBV6-6
j_gene: TRBJ2-5
CDR3aa: CASRLGQFLQETQYF
CDR3nt: TGTGCCAGCAGGCTGGGACAGTTCTTGCAAGAGACCCAGTACTTC

d_gene: TRBD1
abundance: many
v_gene: TRBV18
j_gene: TRBJ1-5
CDR3aa: CASSSGQGIEPQHF
CDR3nt: TGTGCCAGCTCATCCGGACAGGGGATCGAGCCCCAGCATTTT

d_gene: .
abundance: .
v_gene: TRBV12-5
j_gene: TRBJ2-5
CDR3aa: CASGSQGGETQYF
CDR3nt: TGTGCTAGTGGTTCACAGGGGGGGGAGACCCAGTACTTC

d_gene: .
abundance: few
v_gene: TRBV5-1
j_gene: TRBJ1-2
CDR3aa: CASSLSNKNYGYTF
CDR3nt: TGCGCCAGCAGCTTGTCCAACAAAAACTATGGCTACACCTTC

d_gene: .
abundance: few
v_gene: TRBV10-3
j_gene: TRBJ2-5
CDR3aa: CAISESVLGHNPQETQYF
CDR3nt: TGTGCCATCAGTGAGTCTGTGTTGGGGCACAACCCCCAAGAGACCCAGTACTTC

d_gene: .
abundance: few
v_gene: TRBV2
j_gene: TRBJ1-1
CDR3aa: CASSVGGNTEAFF
CDR3nt: TGTGCCAGCAGTGTCGGCGGGAACACTGAAGCTTTCTTT

d_gene: .
abundance: .
v_gene: TRBV29-1
j_gene: TRBJ2-7
CDR3aa: CSVRDSSYEQYF
CDR3nt: TGCAGCGTCCGGGACTCCTCCTACGAGCAGTACTTC

d_gene: .
abundance: few
v_gene: TRBV7-3
j_gene: TRBJ1-1
CDR3aa: CASSLTSTGTEAFF
CDR3nt: TGTGCCAGCAGCTTAACGTCTACGGGAACTGAAGCTTTCTTT

d_gene: .
abundance: few
v_gene: TRBV9
j_gene: TRBJ2-2
CDR3aa: CASSPRRSGGTDTGELFF
CDR3nt: TGTGCCAGCAGCCCGCGGCGTTCGGGCGGGACTGACACCGGGGAGCTGTTTTTT

d_gene: .
abundance: .
v_gene: TRBV21-1
j_gene: TRBJ2-7
CDR3aa: CASSKAPWEREPREQYF
CDR3nt: TGTGCCAGCAGCAAAGCCCCGTGGGAGCGGGAGCCTCGGGAGCAGTACTTC

d_gene: .
abundance: .
v_gene: TRBV5-4
j_gene: TRBJ1-6
CDR3aa: CASSLTGLTSPLHF
CDR3nt: TGTGCCAGCAGCTTGACAGGGCTCACTTCACCCCTCCACTTT

d_gene: .
abundance: .
v_gene: TRBV28
j_gene: TRBJ2-1
CDR3aa: CASEGQNLVGEQFF
CDR3nt: TGTGCCAGCGAGGGACAAAATTTGGTGGGTGAGCAGTTCTTC

d_gene: .
abundance: .
v_gene: TRBV2
j_gene: TRBJ1-2
CDR3aa: CASSESGTYGYTF
CDR3nt: TGTGCCAGCAGTGAATCGGGTACCTATGGCTACACCTTC

d_gene: TRBD1
abundance: .
v_gene: TRBV19
j_gene: TRBJ2-3
CDR3aa: CATRDRGTDTQYF
CDR3nt: TGTGCGACCCGGGACAGGGGTACAGATACGCAGTATTTT

d_gene: TRBD1
abundance: .
v_gene: TRBV14
j_gene: TRBJ1-2
CDR3aa: CASSPSWDSAYGYTF
CDR3nt: TGTGCCAGCAGCCCTTCGTGGGACAGCGCTTATGGCTACACCTTC

d_gene: TRBD2
abundance: .
v_gene: TRBV29-1
j_gene: TRBJ2-7
CDR3aa: CSVEGTSSGSYEQYF
CDR3nt: TGCAGCGTTGAAGGGACTAGCTCAGGCTCCTACGAGCAGTACTTC

d_gene: .
abundance: many
v_gene: TRBV5-6
j_gene: TRBJ2-7
CDR3aa: CASSLVGLPPEQYF
CDR3nt: TGTGCCAGCAGCTTGGTCGGACTACCACCCGAGCAGTACTTC

d_gene: .
abundance: few
v_gene: TRBV29-1
j_gene: TRBJ1-1
CDR3aa: CSVSPDFNTEAFF
CDR3nt: TGCAGCGTTTCACCGGACTTCAACACTGAAGCTTTCTTT

d_gene: .
abundance: few
v_gene: TRBV6-6
j_gene: TRBJ1-1
CDR3aa: CATSFTPSTEAFF
CDR3nt: TGTGCCACCTCTTTTACCCCTAGCACTGAAGCTTTCTTT

d_gene: TRBD1
abundance: .
v_gene: TRBV14
j_gene: TRBJ2-7
CDR3aa: CASSQGSDRGSTRQYF
CDR3nt: TGTGCCAGCAGCCAAGGTTCTGACAGGGGGAGTACGAGGCAGTACTTC

d_gene: .
abundance: many
v_gene: TRBV30
j_gene: TRBJ1-2
CDR3aa: CAWSVLGRGYTF
CDR3nt: TGTGCCTGGAGTGTACTGGGGCGAGGCTACACCTTC